Below are 5 T cell receptor beta chains sequenced from a single sample in a study of CD8+ T cells in alopecia areata. RNA, once extracted, was reverse transcribed into cDNA for use as the sequencing template. Here immunoSEQ multiplex PCR was the method, and the copy in TCRdb shows in-frame clones only, minus some. This sample has about 200,000 clones, with just over 55% found just once. The specimen sequenced was CD8+ T cells sorted from blood. These receptors were taken from a human donor in good health.

This clone was recorded only once. The chain combines TRBV30 with TRBJ1-1; D gene ambiguous. This CDR3 has 13 amino acids. Germline values: CDR1 GTSNPN, CDR2 SVGIG (reference sequence). V dropped 2 bases and J dropped 5 bases, with 12 bases sitting between them. In DNA form, the CDR3 reads TGTGCCTGGAGTCGGCAAGGCGGGACTGAAGCTTTCTTT. It specifies CAWSRQGGTEAFF.

The V and J genes are TRBV5-1 and TRBJ1-1; D may be TRBD1 (5 bases). With 4 bases removed from V and 1 base from J, the gap between germline ends came to 8 bases. The CDR3 contains 13 residues. Germline lookup yields CDR1 SGHRS and CDR2 YFSETQ. The CDR3 region is CASSPGGNTEAFF. The CDR3 DNA is TGCGCCAGCAGCCCGGGGGGGAACACTGAAGCTTTCTTT. Looking up the rest from reference TRBV5-1 and TRBJ1-1 gives the full variable domain: KAGVTQTPRYLIKTRGQQVTLSCSPISGHRSVSWYQQTPGQGLQFLFEYFSETQRNKGNFPGRFSGRQFSNSRSEMNVSTLELGDSALYLCASSPGGNTEAFFGQGTRLTVV.

This sequence joins TRBV27 and TRBJ2-6; perhaps TRBD1 as D (5 bases). V was clipped by 4 bases and J by 1 base, with 17 bases between them. The CDR3 length is 18 residues. The germline V gene encodes CDR1 MNHEY and CDR2 SMNVEV (reference sequence). CDR3 sequence: CASSSSTASRSGANVLTF. CDR3 bases: TGTGCCAGCAGTTCCTCGACAGCCTCCCGTTCTGGGGCCAACGTCCTGACTTTC.

This clone was recorded a few times. The rearrangement joins TRBV15 to TRBJ1-2, with TRBD1 matching over 8 bases. Losses at the gene ends were 2 bases for V and 3 bases for J; bases not matched to a gene: 5. Germline V CDR1 and CDR2: LNHNV, YYDKDF (reference sequence). There are 15 residues in the CDR3. The CDR3 nucleotides are TGTGCCACCAGCAGATCCCCGGACAGGGACTATGGCTACACCTTC. It is translated as CATSRSPDRDYGYTF.

The CDR3 DNA follows: TGTGCCAGCAGTTCAGAAGGGGGCAGAAGCCCCCAGCATTTT. Its translation: CASSSEGGRSPQHF. The chain uses TRBV27 and TRBJ1-5, with 7 bases lining up with TRBD1. The CDR3 is 14 amino acids. Trimming cost V 4 bases and J 10 bases; bases outside gene matches: 10. CDR1 is MNHEY, CDR2 SMNVEV, per germline (reference sequence).